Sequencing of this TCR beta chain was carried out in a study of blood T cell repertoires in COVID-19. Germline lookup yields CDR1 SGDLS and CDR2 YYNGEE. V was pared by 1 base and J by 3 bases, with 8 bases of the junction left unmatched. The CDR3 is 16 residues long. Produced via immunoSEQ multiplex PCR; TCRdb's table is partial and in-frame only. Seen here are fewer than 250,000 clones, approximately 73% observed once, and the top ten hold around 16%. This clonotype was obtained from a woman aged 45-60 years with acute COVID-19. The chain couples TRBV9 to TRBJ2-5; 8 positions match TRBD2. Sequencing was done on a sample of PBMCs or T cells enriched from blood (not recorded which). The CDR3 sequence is CASSVTSGTRKETQYF. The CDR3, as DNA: TGTGCCAGCAGCGTAACGTCCGGGACTAGGAAAGAGACCCAGTACTTC.